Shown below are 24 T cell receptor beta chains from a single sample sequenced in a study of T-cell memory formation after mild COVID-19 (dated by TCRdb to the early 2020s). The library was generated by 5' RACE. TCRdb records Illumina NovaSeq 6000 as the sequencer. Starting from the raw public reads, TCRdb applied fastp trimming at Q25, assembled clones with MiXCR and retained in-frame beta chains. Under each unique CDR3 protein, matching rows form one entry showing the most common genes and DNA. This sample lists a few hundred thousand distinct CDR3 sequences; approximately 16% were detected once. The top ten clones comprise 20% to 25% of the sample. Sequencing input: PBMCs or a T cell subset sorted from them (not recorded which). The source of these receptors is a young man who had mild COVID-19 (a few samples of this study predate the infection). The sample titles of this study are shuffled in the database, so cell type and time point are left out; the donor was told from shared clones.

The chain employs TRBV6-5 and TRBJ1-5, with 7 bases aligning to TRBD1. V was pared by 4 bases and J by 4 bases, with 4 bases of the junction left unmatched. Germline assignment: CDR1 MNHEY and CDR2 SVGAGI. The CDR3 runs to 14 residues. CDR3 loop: CASSSQGRNQPQHF. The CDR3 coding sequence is TGTGCCAGCAGTTCACAGGGGAGGAATCAGCCCCAGCATTTT.

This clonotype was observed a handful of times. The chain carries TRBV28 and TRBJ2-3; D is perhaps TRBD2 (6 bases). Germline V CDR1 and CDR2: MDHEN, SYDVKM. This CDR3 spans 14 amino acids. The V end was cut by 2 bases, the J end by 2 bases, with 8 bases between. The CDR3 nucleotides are TGTGCCAGCAGTTTACCGGGAGACACAGATACGCAGTATTTT. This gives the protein CASSLPGDTDTQYF.

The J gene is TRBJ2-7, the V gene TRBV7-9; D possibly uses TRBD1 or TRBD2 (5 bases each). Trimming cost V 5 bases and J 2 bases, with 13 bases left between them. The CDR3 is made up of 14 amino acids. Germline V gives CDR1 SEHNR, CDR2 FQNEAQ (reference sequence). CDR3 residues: CASSIRDGAYEQYV. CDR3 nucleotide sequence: TGTGCCAGCAGCATCCGGGACGGGGCCTACGAGCAGTACGTC.

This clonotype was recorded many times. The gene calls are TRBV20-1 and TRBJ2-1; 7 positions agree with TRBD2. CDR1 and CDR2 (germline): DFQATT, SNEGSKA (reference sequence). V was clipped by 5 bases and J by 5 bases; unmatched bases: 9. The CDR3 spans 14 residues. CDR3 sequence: CSALRGGGHNEQFF. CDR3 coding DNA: TGCAGTGCTTTACGGGGCGGGGGTCACAATGAGCAGTTCTTC.

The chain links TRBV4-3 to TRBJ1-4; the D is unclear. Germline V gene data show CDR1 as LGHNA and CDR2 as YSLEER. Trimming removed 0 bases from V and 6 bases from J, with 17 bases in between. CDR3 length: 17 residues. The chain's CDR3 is CASSQELKGSDYEKLFF. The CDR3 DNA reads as TGCGCCAGCAGCCAAGAACTGAAAGGCAGCGATTATGAAAAACTGTTTTTT.

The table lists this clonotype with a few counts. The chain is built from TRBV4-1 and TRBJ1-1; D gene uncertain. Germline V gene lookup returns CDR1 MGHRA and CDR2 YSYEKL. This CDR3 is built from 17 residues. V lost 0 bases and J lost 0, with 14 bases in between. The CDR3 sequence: CASSQDPSWAMNTEAFF. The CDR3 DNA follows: TGCGCCAGCAGCCAAGATCCCTCCTGGGCCATGAACACTGAAGCTTTCTTT.

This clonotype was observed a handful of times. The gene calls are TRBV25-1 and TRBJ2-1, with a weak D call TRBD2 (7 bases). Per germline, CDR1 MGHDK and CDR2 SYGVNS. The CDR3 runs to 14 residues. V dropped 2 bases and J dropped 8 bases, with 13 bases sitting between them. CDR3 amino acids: CASSEGGASDEQFF. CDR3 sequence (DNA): TGTGCCAGCAGTGAAGGGGGGGCTTCCGATGAGCAGTTCTTC.

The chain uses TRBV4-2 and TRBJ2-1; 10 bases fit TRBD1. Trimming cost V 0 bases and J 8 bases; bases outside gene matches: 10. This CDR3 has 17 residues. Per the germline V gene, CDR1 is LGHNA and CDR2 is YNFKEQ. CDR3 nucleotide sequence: TGTGCCAGCAGCCAAGAACACCGGGACAGGGGCGGCTATGAGCAGTTCTTC. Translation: CASSQEHRDRGGYEQFF.

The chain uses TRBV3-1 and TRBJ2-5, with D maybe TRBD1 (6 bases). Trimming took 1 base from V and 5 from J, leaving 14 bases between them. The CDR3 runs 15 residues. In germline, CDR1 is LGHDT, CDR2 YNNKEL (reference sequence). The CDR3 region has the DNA TGTGCCAGCAGCCAAGTAACAGGGTACGGGGAGACCCAGTACTTC. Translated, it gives CASSQVTGYGETQYF.

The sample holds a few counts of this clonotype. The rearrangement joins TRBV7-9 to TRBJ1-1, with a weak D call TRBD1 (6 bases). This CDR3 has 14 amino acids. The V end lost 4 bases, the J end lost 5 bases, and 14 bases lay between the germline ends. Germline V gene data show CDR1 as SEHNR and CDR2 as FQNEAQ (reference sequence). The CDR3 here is CASSSRGGRTEAFF. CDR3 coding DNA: TGTGCCAGCAGCTCTAGGGGGGGACGGACTGAAGCTTTCTTT.

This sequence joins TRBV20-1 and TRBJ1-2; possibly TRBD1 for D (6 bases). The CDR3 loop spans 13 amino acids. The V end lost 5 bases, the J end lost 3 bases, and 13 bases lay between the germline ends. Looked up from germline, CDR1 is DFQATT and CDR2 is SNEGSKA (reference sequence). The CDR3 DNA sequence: TGCAGTGCTCGACCTCACAGGGACTATGGCTACACCTTC. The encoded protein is CSARPHRDYGYTF.

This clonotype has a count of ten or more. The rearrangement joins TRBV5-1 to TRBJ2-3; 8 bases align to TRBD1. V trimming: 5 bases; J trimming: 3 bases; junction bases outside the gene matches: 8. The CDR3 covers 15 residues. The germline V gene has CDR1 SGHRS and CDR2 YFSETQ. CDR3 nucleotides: TGCGCCAGCAGGGGTTCAGGGGGCGCAACAGATACGCAGTATTTT. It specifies CASRGSGGATDTQYF.

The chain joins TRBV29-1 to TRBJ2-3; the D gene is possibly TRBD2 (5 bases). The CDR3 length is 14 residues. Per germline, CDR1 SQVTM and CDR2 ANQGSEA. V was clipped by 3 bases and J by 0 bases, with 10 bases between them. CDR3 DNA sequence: TGCAGCGTTGACGGGGAATCTAGCACAGATACGCAGTATTTT. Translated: CSVDGESSTDTQYF.

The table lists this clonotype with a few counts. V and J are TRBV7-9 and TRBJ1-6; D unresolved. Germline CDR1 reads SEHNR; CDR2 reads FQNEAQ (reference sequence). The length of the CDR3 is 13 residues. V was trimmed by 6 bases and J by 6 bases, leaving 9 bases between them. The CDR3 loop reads CASRMAGNSPLHF. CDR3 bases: TGTGCCAGCAGAATGGCGGGTAATTCACCCCTCCACTTT. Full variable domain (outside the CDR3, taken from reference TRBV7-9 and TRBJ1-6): DTGVSQNPRHKITKRGQNVTFRCDPISEHNRLYWYRQTLGQGPEFLTYFQNEAQLEKSRLLSDRFSAERPKGSFSTLEIQRTEQGDSAMYLCASRMAGNSPLHFGNGTRLTVT.

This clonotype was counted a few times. The CDR3 bases are TGCGCCAGCAGCCAAGAAATAAAGGGCCGAGCCATATATTTT. Amino acids: CASSQEIKGRAIYF. V and J are TRBV4-3 and TRBJ1-3; D is uncertain. CDR3 size: 14 residues. Per the germline V gene, CDR1 is LGHNA and CDR2 is YSLEER. Trimming took 0 bases from V and 11 from J, leaving 14 bases between them.

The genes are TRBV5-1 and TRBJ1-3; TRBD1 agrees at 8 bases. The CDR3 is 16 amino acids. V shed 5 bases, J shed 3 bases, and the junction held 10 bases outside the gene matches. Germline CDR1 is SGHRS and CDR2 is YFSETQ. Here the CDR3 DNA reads TGCGCCAGCAGGACTGGGACAGGTTCAAATGGAAACACCATATATTTT. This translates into CASRTGTGSNGNTIYF.

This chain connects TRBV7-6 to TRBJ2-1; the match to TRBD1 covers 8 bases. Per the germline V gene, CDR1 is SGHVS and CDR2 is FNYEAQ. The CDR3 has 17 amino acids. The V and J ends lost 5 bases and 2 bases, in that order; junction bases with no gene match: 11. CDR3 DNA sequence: TGTGCCAGCAGCATATCGACAGGGGAGATCCCCTACAATGAGCAGTTCTTC. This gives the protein CASSISTGEIPYNEQFF.

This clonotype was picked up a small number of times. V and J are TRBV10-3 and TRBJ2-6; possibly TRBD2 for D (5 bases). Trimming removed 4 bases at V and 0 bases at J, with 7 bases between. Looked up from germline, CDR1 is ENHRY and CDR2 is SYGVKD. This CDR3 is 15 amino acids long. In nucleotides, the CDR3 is TGTGCCATCAGTGTTGGGAGCTCTGGGGCCAACGTCCTGACTTTC. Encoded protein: CAISVGSSGANVLTF.

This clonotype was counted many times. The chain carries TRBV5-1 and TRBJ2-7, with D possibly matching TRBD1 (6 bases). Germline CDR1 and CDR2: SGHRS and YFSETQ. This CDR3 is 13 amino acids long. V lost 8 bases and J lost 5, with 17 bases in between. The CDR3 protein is CASTRSRGHEQYF. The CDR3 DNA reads TGCGCCAGTACAAGAAGCAGGGGACACGAGCAGTACTTC.

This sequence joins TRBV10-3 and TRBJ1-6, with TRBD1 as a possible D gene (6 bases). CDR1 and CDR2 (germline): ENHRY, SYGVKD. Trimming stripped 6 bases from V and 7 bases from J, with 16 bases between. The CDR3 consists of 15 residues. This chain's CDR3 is CAIREGDGPNSPLHF. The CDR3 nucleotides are TGTGCCATCAGAGAGGGGGACGGGCCGAATTCACCCCTCCACTTT.

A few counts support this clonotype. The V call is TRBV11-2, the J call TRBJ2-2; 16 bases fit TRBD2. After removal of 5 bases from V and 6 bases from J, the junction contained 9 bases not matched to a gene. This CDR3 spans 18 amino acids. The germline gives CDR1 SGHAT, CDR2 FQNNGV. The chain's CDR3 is CASSLGLAGGPIAGELFF. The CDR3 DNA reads TGTGCCAGCAGCCTGGGACTAGCGGGGGGGCCCATAGCCGGGGAGCTGTTTTTT.

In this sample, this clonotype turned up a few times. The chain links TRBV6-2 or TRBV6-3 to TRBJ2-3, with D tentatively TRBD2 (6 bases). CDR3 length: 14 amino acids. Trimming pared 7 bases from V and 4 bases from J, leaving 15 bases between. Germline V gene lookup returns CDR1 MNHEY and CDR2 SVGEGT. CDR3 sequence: CASTSGGAPDTQYF. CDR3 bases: TGTGCCAGCACAAGCGGCGGGGCGCCAGATACGCAGTATTTT.

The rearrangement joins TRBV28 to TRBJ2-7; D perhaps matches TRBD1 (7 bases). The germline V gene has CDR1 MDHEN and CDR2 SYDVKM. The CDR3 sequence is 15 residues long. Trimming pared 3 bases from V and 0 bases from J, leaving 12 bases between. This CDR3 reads CASSFRQGGSYEQYF. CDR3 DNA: TGTGCCAGCAGTTTTAGGCAGGGGGGCTCCTACGAGCAGTACTTC. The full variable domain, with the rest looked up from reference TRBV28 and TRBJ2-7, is DVKVTQSSRYLVKRTGEKVFLECVQDMDHENMFWYRQDPGLGLRLIYFSYDVKMKEKGDIPEGYSVSREKKERFSLILESASTNQTSMYLCASSFRQGGSYEQYFGPGTRLTVT.

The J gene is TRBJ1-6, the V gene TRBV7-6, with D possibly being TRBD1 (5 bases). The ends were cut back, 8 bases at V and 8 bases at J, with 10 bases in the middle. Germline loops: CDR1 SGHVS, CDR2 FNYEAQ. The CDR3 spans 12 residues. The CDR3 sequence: CASGGRDSPLHF. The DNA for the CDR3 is TGTGCCAGCGGGGGTCGGGATTCACCCCTCCACTTT.